The entry below describes one T cell receptor (beta chain). As yet, its antigen is unknown. The sample belongs to a study of cytomegalovirus exposure and HLA in healthy donors. About the research overall: Prior work identified some 120 million unique TCR beta sequences in about 179 million T cells. Study-level points and caveats: The likely origin of a cluster of highly shared sequence variants was a sequencing artifact. Presence/absence analysis assumed near-uniform sequencing depth across donors. The only immune exposure information that was available was CMV serostatus.

Vbeta (60) and Jbeta (13) primers were used in the PCR. Repertoires were generated with immunoSEQ multiplex PCR, while TCRdb's copy carries only in-frame clones and drops some. The repertoire consists of 200,000 or so clones, with approximately 81% occurring once and the leading ten covering about 0.25%. Material: PBMCs. The sequence was collected from a boy under 18 in good health and CMV-seronegative.

CDR3 region: CASSFFTTSGSPYGEQFF. The DNA of the CDR3 is TGTGCCAGCAGCTTTTTCACGACTAGCGGGAGTCCCTACGGCGAGCAGTTCTTC. This chain connects TRBV13 to TRBJ2-1; 12 bases are shared with TRBD2. The J segment lost 10 bases and the V segment lost 3 bases, leaving 16 bases of the junction unmatched. Germline V gene lookup returns CDR1 PRHDT and CDR2 FYEKMQ (reference sequence). The CDR3 runs to 18 residues.